These 7 T cell receptor beta chains were all obtained from the same sample, sequenced in a study of shared clonotypes between healthy human individuals. Naive CD8 cells lacked CD45RO, underwent positive selection for CCR7 and left out terminally differentiated effector memory CD45RA+ cells. Sequencing used immunoSEQ multiplex PCR; TCRdb keeps in-frame clones, though not all of them. Among about 2 million clones listed, over 85% were seen once. Sequencing input: naive CD8+ T cells sorted from blood. All receptors derive from a man aged 18 to 29 in good health.

The rearrangement links TRBV6-5 to TRBJ2-7; no firm D call. The CDR3 runs to 13 residues. The V gene lost 2 bases and the J gene lost 3 bases, with 8 bases spanning the gap. Per germline, CDR1 MNHEY and CDR2 SVGAGI. CDR3 DNA: TGTGCCAGCAGTTACCAAATCGGCTACGAGCAGTACTTC. Protein product: CASSYQIGYEQYF.

The V gene is TRBV28, the J gene TRBJ2-7; tentatively, D is TRBD1 (5 bases). Trimming stripped 4 bases from V and 2 bases from J, with 21 bases between. The germline CDR1 and CDR2 sequences are MDHEN and SYDVKM. This CDR3 spans 17 amino acids. CDR3 sequence: CASSSPPDRSWAYEQYF. CDR3 nucleotides: TGTGCCAGCAGTTCCCCTCCAGACAGAAGCTGGGCCTACGAGCAGTACTTC.

This clone was counted a single time. Other DNA sequences in the same sample also yield this CDR3. The rearrangement links TRBV5-1 to TRBJ1-1; a possible D gene is TRBD1 (5 bases). V was trimmed by 0 bases and J by 1 base, leaving 10 bases between them. The CDR3 consists of 15 residues. Germline values: CDR1 SGHRS, CDR2 YFSETQ. The CDR3 is CASSLVGAGNTEAFF. As DNA, the CDR3 is TGCGCCAGCAGCTTGGTCGGGGCAGGGAACACTGAAGCTTTCTTT.

The chain has TRBV5-1 and TRBJ1-2; D uncertain. From germline, CDR1 is SGHRS and CDR2 YFSETQ. The CDR3 is 10 residues long. The CDR3 spells CAKGNYGYTF. DNA for the CDR3: TGCGCAAAGGGCAACTATGGCTACACCTTC.

J is TRBJ2-2 and V is TRBV15; D ambiguous. The V and J ends lost 0 bases and 5 bases respectively, with 10 bases between them. The length of the CDR3 is 15 residues. Germline CDR1 and CDR2: LNHNV and YYDKDF (reference sequence). Written as DNA, the CDR3 is TGTGCCACCAGCAGAGATTCGGACGGGACCGGGGAGCTGTTTTTT. It codes for CATSRDSDGTGELFF.

V usage is TRBV5-6 and J usage is TRBJ1-2, with D hard to call. The V end lost 0 bases, the J end lost 4 bases, and 7 bases lay between the germline ends. CDR1 SGHDT and CDR2 YYEEEE come from the germline V gene. The CDR3 contains 13 residues. CDR3 in DNA: TGTGCCAGCAGCTTGGGGGCAGCCTATGGCTACACCTTC. It translates to CASSLGAAYGYTF.

V is TRBV9 and J is TRBJ2-1; TRBD2 is a possible D gene (6 bases). Germline CDR1 reads SGDLS; CDR2 reads YYNGEE. The CDR3 runs to 15 residues. V was cut by 0 bases and J by 4 bases, with 11 bases left in between. The CDR3 sequence: CASSVVASEYNEQFF. The CDR3 nucleotides read TGTGCCAGCAGCGTAGTAGCTAGCGAATACAATGAGCAGTTCTTC.